This record looks at one T cell receptor beta chain sequence and its context. This entry belongs to a study of T cells in Graves' hyperthyroidism and ophthalmopathy. V was shortened by 0 bases and J by 2 bases, with 9 bases between the two germline ends. CDR1 DFQATT and CDR2 SNEGSKA come from the germline V gene (reference sequence). The CDR3 has 14 amino acids. TCR beta CDR3 region amplification was performed from RNA transcripts. First-round RT-PCR targeting the TCR CDR3 was performed with the HTBI primer set. TCRdb passed the multiplex PCR reads through MiXCR, listing each CDR3 protein once. Of 95,000 to 110,000 distinct CDR3 sequences detected, 16% appear once; the ten largest clones hold 42%.

The material sequenced was blood. The receptor comes from a woman aged 45-60 years with Graves' hyperthyroidism. This chain joins TRBV20-1 and TRBJ2-3; no definite D call. CDR3 DNA: TGCAGTGCTAGAGATGCGAGGCACACAGATACGCAGTATTTT. Its protein is CSARDARHTDTQYF.